Reported below is one T cell receptor beta chain. No cognate antigen has been identified for it. Per-nucleotide qualities are absent, and no much larger clonotype sits a single base away. The sample comes from a study of T cell responses to AZD1222 COVID-19 vaccine (dated by TCRdb to the early 2020s). For the wider study: AZD1222 recipients given second doses at about 4 weeks or at about 12 weeks were pooled, since spike-specific TCR depth and breadth were not found to differ between the two schedules. Trial participants were enrolled by age into subgroups of 18-55, 56-69 and 70-plus years, and 148, 28 and 57 TCR-sequenced participants, respectively, were included in these subgroups. A total of 233 trial participants underwent TCR sequencing, of whom 207 received two doses of AZD1222 and 26 received two doses of the MenACWY control vaccine. Here is what the overall study found, with its caveats: In the small 56-69-year group, the increase in depth fell short of significance, most likely because of low power. Conclusions about previously exposed vaccinees are limited, since just 6 or 7 AZD1222 recipients were seropositive for SARS-CoV-2 at baseline. Most participants were white British and females outnumbered males, and the authors suggested that clonal diversity may have been underestimated. After two AZD1222 doses, both the breadth and the depth of spike-specific TCRs were significantly higher than at day 0 and than in MenACWY recipients. Because no samples from the day 14 peak response were available, repertoires could be characterized only after the peak T cell response. Vaccine-associated CD4 TCRs spanned the whole spike protein, with dominant responses in regions 160-218 and 743-854. Nearly half of unique spike-specific TCRs reportedly recognized epitopes outside regions mutated in the B.1.351 and B.1.1.7 variants.

The CDR3 regions of human TCRbeta chains were analyzed by immunosequencing. Concerning the study's data processing: Repertoire TCRs were matched against a reference library of SARS-CoV-2-specific TCRs generated with the MIRA antigen-specificity platform. Breadth was defined as the fraction of unique TCRs that were SARS-CoV-2-associated. Depth was defined as the fraction of total T cells that were SARS-CoV-2-associated. Using the MIRA data, each spike-specific TCR was assigned both to the spike region to which the TCR was reactive and to a CD4 or CD8 class. Log10-transformed breadth and depth values were compared by one-way ANOVA with Sidak's multiple comparisons tests. The table was pulled from immuneACCESS by TCRdb, which kept in-frame rearrangements only. Such tables lose some clones; where checked, under half of the loss comes from unresolved V genes, and the rest has no known cause. D and trimming come from the DNA, and the V and J calls and clone size come from that table. The sample table contains about 100,000 clones; only one count was recorded for just over 85% of them. Together, the top ten hold around 1.5% of the sample.

The CDR3 runs 11 residues from the cysteine to the phenylalanine. The entry retains the CDR3 DNA only, 33 bases that are in frame from base 1. Trimming removed 6 bases from V and 8 bases from J, leaving 8 bases between the germline ends. As encoded in the germline V gene, CDR1 is SNHLY while CDR2 is FYNNEI. In the paper's terms, the time point label means: baseline before first vaccination. Samples from vaccinated people were obtained from the UK trials COV001 and COV002, which included a single-blind randomized controlled phase 2/3 trial of AZD1222 (ChAdOx1 nCoV-19) in healthy adults. For TCRbeta chain sequencing, PBMC samples from trial participants were taken at day 0 and at day 28 after the second dose.

The sample here was peripheral blood, taken on day 0 of AZD1222 vaccination. In this chain, TRBV2 is recombined with TRBJ2-1, with the identity of the D gene unclear. This clonotype was obtained from an adult in good health. Read as DNA, the sequence is TGTGCCAGCAGCCAAGGGTATGAGCAGTTCTTC. Translated, it reads CASSQGYEQFF.